Following are 29 T cell receptor beta chains from one sample sequenced in a study of blood T cell repertoires in COVID-19. Produced via immunoSEQ multiplex PCR; TCRdb's table is partial and in-frame only. The table lists approximately 220,000 clones, roughly four fifths of them singletons. Sequencing was carried out using peripheral blood. Receptors originate from a woman aged 65 to 85 with acute or convalescent COVID-19.

The chain combines TRBV7-9 with TRBJ2-1; 7 nucleotides line up with TRBD1. The V gene end was trimmed by 5 bases and the J gene end by 0 bases; junction bases not matched to a gene: 7. Germline V gene sequence: CDR1 SEHNR, CDR2 FQNEAQ (reference sequence). The CDR3 has 16 amino acids. The CDR3 sequence: CASSPTGASSYNEQFF. In nucleotides, the CDR3 is TGTGCCAGCAGCCCCACAGGGGCCAGCTCCTACAATGAGCAGTTCTTC.

This clone has a handful of counts. This sample also contains other DNA sequences that code for the same CDR3. The chain uses TRBV6-2 or TRBV6-3 and TRBJ1-2; 7 nucleotides align to TRBD1. Germline lookup yields CDR1 MNHEY and CDR2 SVGEGT. This CDR3 spans 13 amino acids. The V segment lost 4 bases and the J segment 5 bases; nucleotides outside the gene matches: 4. CDR3 DNA: TGTGCCAGCAGTTCGACAGGGTATTATGGCTACACCTTC. Translating gives CASSSTGYYGYTF.

The V gene is TRBV9, the J gene TRBJ1-4, with 7 bases that match TRBD1. CDR3 length: 15 amino acids. After removal of 0 bases from V and 5 bases from J, the junction contained 4 bases not matched to a gene. Per germline, CDR1 SGDLS and CDR2 YYNGEE. In DNA, the CDR3 is TGTGCCAGCAGCGTAGACCAGGGGGAGAATGAAAAACTGTTTTTT. It encodes CASSVDQGENEKLFF.

This clone has only a few counts. The V call is TRBV2, the J call TRBJ1-1, with 7 bases fitting TRBD1. V shed 10 bases and J 0 bases; nucleotides not matched to a gene: 11. This CDR3 spans 15 amino acids. Germline V lookup: CDR1 SNHLY, CDR2 FYNNEI. The CDR3 DNA reads as TGTGCCACCTCGAGAGACGGACAGGTGAACACTGAAGCTTTCTTT. This codes for CATSRDGQVNTEAFF.

The chain has TRBV2 and TRBJ1-5; TRBD1 might be the D (6 bases). Germline V gives CDR1 SNHLY, CDR2 FYNNEI. V dropped 7 bases and J dropped 1 base, with 8 bases sitting between them. The CDR3 extends over 13 amino acids. For the CDR3, the DNA is TGTGCCAGCACAGGACAGAGCAATCAGCCCCAGCATTTT. Translation: CASTGQSNQPQHF.

V and J are TRBV27 and TRBJ1-2; possibly TRBD1 for D (5 bases). The CDR3 runs to 17 residues. Trimming removed 8 bases from V and 6 bases from J, with 28 bases in between. The germline V gene encodes CDR1 MNHEY and CDR2 SMNVEV (reference sequence). CDR3 DNA: TGTGCCAGCCGCAGGGAATTGAGTGGTACAAGAAGAGATGGCTACACCTTC. Translation gives CASRRELSGTRRDGYTF.

This chain connects TRBV28 to TRBJ1-1, with D perhaps matching TRBD1 (6 bases). V lost 4 bases and J lost 4, with 13 bases in between. The CDR3 loop spans 14 amino acids. Germline CDR1 MDHEN, CDR2 SYDVKM. CDR3 in amino acids: CASSSGRGPTEAFF. CDR3 sequence (DNA): TGTGCCAGCAGTTCCGGCAGGGGCCCCACTGAAGCTTTCTTT.

V is TRBV4-3 and J is TRBJ1-6; 11 bases line up with TRBD1. The length of the CDR3 is 15 residues. V was pared by 3 bases and J by 10 bases, with 5 bases of the junction left unmatched. Germline V lookup: CDR1 LGHNA, CDR2 YSLEER. CDR3 in DNA: TGCGCCAGCAGCCAGGACAGGGGGCAACAATCACCCCTCCACTTT. Amino acids: CASSQDRGQQSPLHF.

The CDR3 loop reads CASSLSDYEQYF. In DNA form, the CDR3 reads TGTGCCAGCAGTTTATCAGATTACGAGCAGTACTTC. The chain joins TRBV28 to TRBJ2-7, with D unclear. This CDR3 spans 12 amino acids. Per the germline V gene, CDR1 is MDHEN and CDR2 is SYDVKM. V was shortened by 1 base and J by 4 bases, with 5 bases between the two germline ends.

The CDR3 sequence: CASSESLRGKADTQYF. The CDR3 coding sequence is TGCGCCAGCAGTGAGTCCTTGCGGGGGAAGGCAGATACGCAGTATTTT. The V and J genes are TRBV10-1 and TRBJ2-3; 7 nucleotides align to TRBD2. CDR3 length: 16 residues. Germline V gene lookup returns CDR1 WNHNN and CDR2 SYGVQD (reference sequence). V was clipped by 0 bases and J by 4 bases; unmatched bases: 7.

The chain carries TRBV21-1 and TRBJ2-5; TRBD1 reflects the table's D call only, with no check against the DNA. TRBV21-1 is given as a pseudogene. The CDR3 is made up of 14 amino acids. The CDR3 DNA sequence: TGTGCCAGCAGCAAAGGGGCAGGGCATGGGACCCAGTACTTC. Amino acid sequence: CASSKGAGHGTQYF.

The chain joins TRBV28 to TRBJ2-7, with 13 nucleotides matching TRBD2. Trimming removed 5 bases from V and 7 bases from J; junction bases left unmatched: 14. The germline V gene encodes CDR1 MDHEN and CDR2 SYDVKM. The CDR3 totals 17 residues. In nucleotides, the CDR3 is TGTGCCAGCAGTCCTCGACTAGCGGGGGGCCCCTTAGTGGAGCAGTACTTC. It translates to CASSPRLAGGPLVEQYF.

The J gene is TRBJ1-1, the V gene TRBV2; tentative D call: TRBD1 (5 bases). Germline CDR1 is SNHLY and CDR2 is FYNNEI. With 7 bases removed from V and 2 bases from J, the gap between germline ends came to 11 bases. The CDR3 has 13 residues. DNA of the CDR3: TGTGCCAGCAAATTCCAGGGTAACACTGAAGCTTTCTTT. Its translation is CASKFQGNTEAFF.

The chain couples TRBV6-5 to TRBJ1-1; TRBD1 is a possible D gene (5 bases). The V end lost 5 bases, the J end lost 2 bases, and 12 bases lay between the germline ends. Germline values: CDR1 MNHEY, CDR2 SVGAGI. The CDR3 covers 14 residues. The CDR3 DNA reads TGTGCCAGCAGTCCCAGCCAGGGTAACACTGAAGCTTTCTTT. Translation gives CASSPSQGNTEAFF.

This chain connects TRBV7-2 to TRBJ1-2; 10 nucleotides match TRBD1. Trimming removed 4 bases from V and 7 bases from J; junction bases left unmatched: 6. CDR3 length equals 14 residues. CDR1 SGHTA and CDR2 FQGNSA come from the germline V gene. The CDR3: CASSSTGGPSGYTF. The CDR3 coding sequence is TGTGCCAGCAGCTCGACAGGGGGCCCTAGTGGCTACACCTTC.

This chain connects TRBV9 to TRBJ2-2; no definite D call. Germline-derived CDR1 and CDR2 are SGDLS and YYNGEE. Trimming took 5 bases from V and 2 from J, leaving 10 bases between them. The CDR3 runs to 14 residues. The CDR3 sequence is CASRPTANTGELFF. For the CDR3, the DNA is TGTGCCAGCAGGCCTACAGCAAACACCGGGGAGCTGTTTTTT.

The V gene is TRBV7-2, the J gene TRBJ2-3, with 15 bases matching TRBD2. The CDR3 is 17 amino acids. Germline V gene lookup returns CDR1 SGHTA and CDR2 FQGNSA. V trimming: 3 bases; J trimming: 2 bases; junction bases outside the gene matches: 3. The CDR3 loop reads CASSFGTSGGLTDTQYF. In nucleotides, the CDR3 is TGTGCCAGCAGCTTTGGGACTAGCGGGGGGCTCACAGATACGCAGTATTTT.

This chain links TRBV5-1 with TRBJ2-3; 12 nucleotides match TRBD1. Per germline, CDR1 SGHRS and CDR2 YFSETQ. This CDR3 region has 15 residues. Trimming cost V 4 bases and J 4 bases; bases outside gene matches: 4. The CDR3 bases are TGCGCCAGCAGCCCGGGGACAGGGGGCGCAGATACGCAGTATTTT. Translation: CASSPGTGGADTQYF.

V usage is TRBV2 and J usage is TRBJ1-5; a possible D gene is TRBD1 (6 bases). Looked up from germline, CDR1 is SNHLY and CDR2 is FYNNEI. The CDR3 covers 15 residues. The germline V and J ends were trimmed by 0 bases and 5 bases, with 11 bases remaining between them. The CDR3 DNA is TGTGCCAGCAGTGAAGCGCTGGGGGGGCATCAGCCCCAGCATTTT. Translating it yields CASSEALGGHQPQHF.

This chain links TRBV29-1 with TRBJ1-5; TRBD1 agrees at 8 bases. The CDR3 totals 13 residues. From germline, CDR1 is SQVTM and CDR2 ANQGSEA. The trim removed 6 bases at V and 3 bases at J, leaving 4 bases unmatched. Here the CDR3 DNA reads TGCAGCGTGGCGACAGGGGACAATCAGCCCCAGCATTTT. Translation: CSVATGDNQPQHF.

The J gene is TRBJ1-5, the V gene TRBV6-6; D ambiguous. Per the germline V gene, CDR1 is MNHNY and CDR2 is SVGAGI (reference sequence). The V gene lost 4 bases and the J gene lost 6 bases, with 7 bases spanning the gap. This CDR3 is built from 12 residues. This CDR3 is CASSSNGQPQHF. For the CDR3, the DNA is TGTGCCAGCAGTTCCAACGGTCAGCCCCAGCATTTT.

This chain connects TRBV4-3 to TRBJ2-2; D uncertain. The CDR3 spans 13 residues. Germline CDR1 reads LGHNA; CDR2 reads YSLEER. V was pared by 4 bases and J by 7 bases, with 10 bases between. CDR3 sequence (DNA): TGCGCCAGCAGCCCCCTGGTACACGGGGAGCTGTTTTTT. It yields the protein CASSPLVHGELFF.

The chain carries TRBV18 and TRBJ1-5, with unresolved D. The CDR3 is made up of 15 amino acids. Germline V gives CDR1 KGHSH, CDR2 LQKENI. V shed 3 bases and J shed 0 bases, with 9 bases lying between them. The CDR3 DNA follows: TGTGCCAGCTCACCCGCCCTAAATAGCAATCAGCCCCAGCATTTT. This gives the protein CASSPALNSNQPQHF.

The chain carries TRBV3-1 (or the pseudogene TRBV3-2) and TRBJ1-2; possible D gene TRBD1, 6 bases. CDR3 size: 15 residues. Germline CDR1 reads LGHDT; CDR2 reads YNNKEL (reference sequence). V lost 6 bases to trimming and J lost 4 bases, with 18 bases between them. The CDR3 bases are TGTGCCAGCAGACATCAGGGAGAACAGGGCTATGGCTACACCTTC. It yields the protein CASRHQGEQGYGYTF.

J is TRBJ2-5 and V is TRBV27; D might be TRBD1 (6 bases). V was cut by 4 bases and J by 0 bases, with 6 bases left in between. Germline V gene lookup returns CDR1 MNHEY and CDR2 SMNVEV (reference sequence). CDR3 length equals 13 residues. For the CDR3, the DNA is TGTGCCAGCAGTTGGACAGACCAAGAGACCCAGTACTTC. Protein product: CASSWTDQETQYF.

V is TRBV7-2 and J is TRBJ2-7, with 8 bases identical to TRBD1. The ends lost 3 bases at V and 3 bases at J; junction bases unmatched: 10. The V gene's germline CDR1 is SGHTA and CDR2 FQGNSA. The CDR3 loop spans 16 amino acids. CDR3 amino acids: CASSFSGGRTVYEQYF. The CDR3 coding sequence is TGTGCCAGCAGCTTCTCAGGGGGCCGAACCGTCTACGAGCAGTACTTC.

As DNA, the CDR3 is TGTGCCAGCAGCCGACAGGGGAGCACTGAAGCTTTCTTT. Amino acids: CASSRQGSTEAFF. This chain connects TRBV7-9 to TRBJ1-1; 8 bases are shared with TRBD1. The CDR3 loop spans 13 amino acids. V shed 5 bases, J shed 4 bases, and the junction held 3 bases outside the gene matches. Germline lookup yields CDR1 SEHNR and CDR2 FQNEAQ (reference sequence).

V and J are TRBV5-1 and TRBJ2-5; 9 bases fit TRBD1. The V and J ends lost 7 bases and 4 bases, in that order; junction bases with no gene match: 5. Germline CDR1 reads SGHRS; CDR2 reads YFSETQ. The CDR3 contains 13 residues. The CDR3 DNA reads TGCGCCAGCGCTAACAGGGGGCGAGAGACCCAGTACTTC. It is translated as CASANRGRETQYF.

This chain connects TRBV29-1 to TRBJ1-1; 8 nucleotides line up with TRBD1. Germline lookup yields CDR1 SQVTM and CDR2 ANQGSEA. The CDR3 has 14 residues. V shed 6 bases, J shed 0 bases, and the junction held 6 bases outside the gene matches. The CDR3: CSVFPGGVNTEAFF. The CDR3, as DNA: TGCAGCGTCTTTCCAGGGGGCGTGAACACTGAAGCTTTCTTT. The variable domain in full, completed from reference TRBV29-1 and TRBJ1-1, reads SAVISQKPSRDICQRGTSLTIQCQVDSQVTMMFWYRQQPGQSLTLIATANQGSEATYESGFVIDKFPISRPNLTFSTLTVSNMSPEDSSIYLCSVFPGGVNTEAFFGQGTRLTVV.